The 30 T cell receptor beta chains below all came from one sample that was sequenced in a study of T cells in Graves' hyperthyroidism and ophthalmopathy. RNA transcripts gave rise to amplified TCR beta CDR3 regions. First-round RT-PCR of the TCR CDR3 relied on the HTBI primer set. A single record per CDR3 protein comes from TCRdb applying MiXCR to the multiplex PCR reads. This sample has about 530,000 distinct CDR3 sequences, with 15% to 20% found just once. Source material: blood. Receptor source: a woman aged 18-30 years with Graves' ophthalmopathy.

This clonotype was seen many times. Here the CDR3 DNA reads TGTGCCAGCAGTGCCCGAAAACCCCGTAGCTATGGCTACACCTTC. This codes for CASSARKPRSYGYTF. This chain links TRBV12-3 or TRBV12-4 with TRBJ1-2; D not resolved. The CDR3 loop spans 15 amino acids. V was clipped by 5 bases and J by 4 bases, with 17 bases between them.

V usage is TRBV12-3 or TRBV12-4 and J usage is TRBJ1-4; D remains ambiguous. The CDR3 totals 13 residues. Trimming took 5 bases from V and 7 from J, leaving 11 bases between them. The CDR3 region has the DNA TGTGCCAGCAGTATCCCCGAGTCTGAAAAACTGTTTTTT. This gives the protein CASSIPESEKLFF.

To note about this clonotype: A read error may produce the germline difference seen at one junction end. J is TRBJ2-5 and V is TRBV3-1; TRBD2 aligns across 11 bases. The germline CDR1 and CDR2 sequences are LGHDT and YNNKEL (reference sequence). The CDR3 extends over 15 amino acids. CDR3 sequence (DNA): TGTACCAGCAGCCAAGGGGGACTAGCGGAAGAGACCCAGTACTTC. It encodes CTSSQGGLAEETQYF.

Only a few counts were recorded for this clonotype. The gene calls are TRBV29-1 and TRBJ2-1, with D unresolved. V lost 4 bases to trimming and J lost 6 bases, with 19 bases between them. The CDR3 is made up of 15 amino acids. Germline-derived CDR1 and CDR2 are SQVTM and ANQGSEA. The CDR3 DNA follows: TGCAGCGTTGTCCCCCCCCTACCCCCTCTCAATGAGCAGTTCTTC. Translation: CSVVPPLPPLNEQFF.

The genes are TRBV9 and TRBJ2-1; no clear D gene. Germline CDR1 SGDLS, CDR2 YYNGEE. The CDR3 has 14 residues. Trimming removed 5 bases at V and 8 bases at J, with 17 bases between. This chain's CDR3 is CASSAGQFHDEQFF. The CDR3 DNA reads TGTGCCAGCAGTGCAGGCCAGTTTCACGATGAGCAGTTCTTC.

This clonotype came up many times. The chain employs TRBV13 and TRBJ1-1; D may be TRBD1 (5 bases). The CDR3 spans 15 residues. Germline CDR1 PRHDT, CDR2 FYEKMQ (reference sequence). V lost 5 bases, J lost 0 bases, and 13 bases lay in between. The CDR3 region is CASSPGTQMNTEAFF. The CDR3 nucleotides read TGTGCCAGCAGCCCGGGGACGCAAATGAACACTGAAGCTTTCTTT.

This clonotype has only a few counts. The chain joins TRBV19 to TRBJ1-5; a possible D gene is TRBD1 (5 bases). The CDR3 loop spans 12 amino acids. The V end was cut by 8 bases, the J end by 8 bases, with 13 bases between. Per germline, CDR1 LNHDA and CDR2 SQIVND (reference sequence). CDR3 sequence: CASSGRAEPQHF. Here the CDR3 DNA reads TGTGCCAGTTCAGGGAGGGCGGAGCCCCAGCATTTT. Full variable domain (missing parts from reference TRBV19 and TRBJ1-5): DGGITQSPKYLFRKEGQNVTLSCEQNLNHDAMYWYRQDPGQGLRLIYYSQIVNDFQKGDIAEGYSVSREKKESFPLTVTSAQKNPTAFYLCASSGRAEPQHFGDGTRLSIL.

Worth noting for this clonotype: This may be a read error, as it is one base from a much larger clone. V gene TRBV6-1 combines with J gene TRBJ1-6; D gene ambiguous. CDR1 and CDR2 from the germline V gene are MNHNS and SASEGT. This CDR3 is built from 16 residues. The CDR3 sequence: CVSSAPNWAYNSPLHF. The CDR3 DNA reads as TGTGTCAGCAGTGCCCCCAACTGGGCTTATAATTCACCCCTCCACTTT.

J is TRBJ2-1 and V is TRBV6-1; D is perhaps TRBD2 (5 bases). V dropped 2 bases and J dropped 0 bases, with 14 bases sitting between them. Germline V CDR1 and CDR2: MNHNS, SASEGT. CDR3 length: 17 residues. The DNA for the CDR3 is TGTGCCAGCAGTGAAACCGGGCGGGCTAGCTCCTACAATGAGCAGTTCTTC. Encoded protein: CASSETGRASSYNEQFF.

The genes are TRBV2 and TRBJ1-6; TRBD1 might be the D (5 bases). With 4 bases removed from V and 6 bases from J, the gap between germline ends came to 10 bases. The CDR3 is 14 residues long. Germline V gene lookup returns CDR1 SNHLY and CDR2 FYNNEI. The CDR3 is CASSVRTTNSPLHF. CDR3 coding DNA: TGTGCCAGCAGTGTGAGGACAACTAATTCACCCCTCCACTTT.

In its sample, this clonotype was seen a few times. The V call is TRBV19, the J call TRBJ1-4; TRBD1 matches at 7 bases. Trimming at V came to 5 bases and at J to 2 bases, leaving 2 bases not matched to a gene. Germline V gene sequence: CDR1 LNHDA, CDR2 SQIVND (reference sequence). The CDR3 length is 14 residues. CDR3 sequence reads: CASSVQGTNEKLFF. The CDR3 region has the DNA TGTGCCAGTAGTGTACAGGGGACTAATGAAAAACTGTTTTTT.

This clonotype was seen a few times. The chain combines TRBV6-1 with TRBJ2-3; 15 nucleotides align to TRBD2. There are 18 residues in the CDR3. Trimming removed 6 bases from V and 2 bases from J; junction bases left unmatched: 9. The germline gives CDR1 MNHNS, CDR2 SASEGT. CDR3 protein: CASSRGTSGGTSTDTQYF. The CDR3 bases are TGTGCCAGCAGCCGCGGGACTAGCGGGGGGACTTCCACAGATACGCAGTATTTT.

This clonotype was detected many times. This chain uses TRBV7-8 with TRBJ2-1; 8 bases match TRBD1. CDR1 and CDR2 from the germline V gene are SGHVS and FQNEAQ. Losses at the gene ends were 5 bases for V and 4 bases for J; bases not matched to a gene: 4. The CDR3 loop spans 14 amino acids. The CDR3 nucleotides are TGTGCCAGCAGCCCCCGGACAGGGTACAATGAGCAGTTCTTC. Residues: CASSPRTGYNEQFF.

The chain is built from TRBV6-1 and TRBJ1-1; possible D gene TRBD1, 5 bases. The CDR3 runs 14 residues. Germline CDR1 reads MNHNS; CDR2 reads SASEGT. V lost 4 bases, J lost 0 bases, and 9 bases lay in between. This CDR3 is CASSARDMNTEAFF. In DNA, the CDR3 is TGTGCCAGCAGTGCCAGGGATATGAACACTGAAGCTTTCTTT.

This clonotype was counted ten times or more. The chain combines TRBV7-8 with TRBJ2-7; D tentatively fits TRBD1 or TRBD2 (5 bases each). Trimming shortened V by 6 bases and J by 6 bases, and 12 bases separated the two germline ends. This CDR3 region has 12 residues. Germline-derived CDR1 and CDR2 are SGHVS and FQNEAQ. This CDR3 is CASSSGRGEQYF. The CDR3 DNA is TGTGCCAGCAGTTCGGGACGGGGCGAGCAGTACTTC.

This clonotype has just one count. The CDR3, as DNA: TGCGCCAGCAGCTTAAACGCGTATGGCTACACCTTC. This codes for CASSLNAYGYTF. J is TRBJ1-2 and V is TRBV5-1; unclear D gene. V gave up 2 bases and J gave up 5 bases, with 7 bases separating them. Per the germline V gene, CDR1 is SGHRS and CDR2 is YFSETQ. The CDR3 spans 12 residues.

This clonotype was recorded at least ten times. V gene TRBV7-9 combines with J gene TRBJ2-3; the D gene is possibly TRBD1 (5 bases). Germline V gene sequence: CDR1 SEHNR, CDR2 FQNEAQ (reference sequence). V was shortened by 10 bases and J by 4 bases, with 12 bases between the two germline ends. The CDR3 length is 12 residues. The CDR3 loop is CATSWGSDTQYF. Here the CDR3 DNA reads TGTGCCACCAGTTGGGGCTCAGATACGCAGTATTTT. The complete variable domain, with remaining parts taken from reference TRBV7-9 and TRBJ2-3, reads DTGVSQNPRHKITKRGQNVTFRCDPISEHNRLYWYRQTLGQGPEFLTYFQNEAQLEKSRLLSDRFSAERPKGSFSTLEIQRTEQGDSAMYLCATSWGSDTQYFGPGTRLTVL.

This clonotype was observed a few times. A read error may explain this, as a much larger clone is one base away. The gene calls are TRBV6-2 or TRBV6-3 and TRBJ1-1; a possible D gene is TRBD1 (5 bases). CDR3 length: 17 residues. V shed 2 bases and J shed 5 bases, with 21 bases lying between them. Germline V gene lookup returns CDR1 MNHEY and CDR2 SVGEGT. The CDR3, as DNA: TGTGCCAGCAGTTACCCTAACAGGAACGGGGGAGAGACTGAAGCTTTCTTT. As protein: CASSYPNRNGGETEAFF.

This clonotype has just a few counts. CDR3: CASSPPGRDRDSDGELFF. The DNA of the CDR3 is TGTGCCAGCAGCCCTCCAGGACGGGACAGGGATTCCGACGGGGAGCTGTTTTTT. V and J are TRBV7-3 and TRBJ2-2; 9 positions match TRBD1. The junction had 17 bases not matched to a gene; V was cut back by 5 bases and J by 7 bases. This CDR3 contains 18 residues. CDR1 and CDR2 (germline): SGHTA, FQGTGA.

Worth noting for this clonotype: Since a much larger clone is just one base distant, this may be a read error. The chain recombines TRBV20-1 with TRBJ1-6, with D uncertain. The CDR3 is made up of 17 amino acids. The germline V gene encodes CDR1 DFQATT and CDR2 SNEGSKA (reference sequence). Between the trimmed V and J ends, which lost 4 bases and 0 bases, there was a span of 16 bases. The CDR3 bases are TGCAGTGCTACACCCCCGGCAGGAGGCTCCTATAATTCACCCCTCCACTTT. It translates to CSATPPAGGSYNSPLHF.

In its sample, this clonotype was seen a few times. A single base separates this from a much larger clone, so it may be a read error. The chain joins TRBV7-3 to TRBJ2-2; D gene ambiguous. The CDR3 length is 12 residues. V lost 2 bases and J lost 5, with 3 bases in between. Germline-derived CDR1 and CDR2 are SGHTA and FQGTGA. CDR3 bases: TGTGCCAGCAGCTTAGAAACCGGGGAGCTGTTTTTT. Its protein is CASSLETGELFF.

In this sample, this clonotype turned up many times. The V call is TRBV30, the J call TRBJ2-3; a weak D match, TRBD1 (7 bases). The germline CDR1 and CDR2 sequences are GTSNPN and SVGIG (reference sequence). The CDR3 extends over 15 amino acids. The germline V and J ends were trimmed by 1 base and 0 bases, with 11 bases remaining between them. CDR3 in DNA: TGTGCCTGGAGTGCGACAGGGACTAGCACAGATACGCAGTATTTT. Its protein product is CAWSATGTSTDTQYF.

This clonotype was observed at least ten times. The CDR3 nucleotides read TGTGCCAGCAGCCCCTCTCTGGGGGCCGGGGGCTACACCTTC. Protein: CASSPSLGAGGYTF. The genes are TRBV7-2 and TRBJ1-2, with D perhaps TRBD1 (6 bases). Trimming cost V 5 bases and J 8 bases, with 18 bases left between them. The CDR3 has 14 residues. The V gene's germline CDR1 is SGHTA and CDR2 FQGNSA.

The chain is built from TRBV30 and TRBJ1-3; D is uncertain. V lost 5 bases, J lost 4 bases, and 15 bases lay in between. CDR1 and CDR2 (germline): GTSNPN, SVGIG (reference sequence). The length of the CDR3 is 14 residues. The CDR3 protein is CAWQMRVSGNTIYF. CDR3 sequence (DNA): TGTGCCTGGCAGATGAGGGTCTCCGGAAACACCATATATTTT.

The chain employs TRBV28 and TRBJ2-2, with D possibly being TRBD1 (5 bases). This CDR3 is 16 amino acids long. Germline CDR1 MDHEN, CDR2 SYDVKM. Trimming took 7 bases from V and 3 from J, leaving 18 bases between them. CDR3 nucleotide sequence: TGTGCCAGCAACAAAAGGGGTTCTTATTACACCGGGGAGCTGTTTTTT. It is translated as CASNKRGSYYTGELFF.

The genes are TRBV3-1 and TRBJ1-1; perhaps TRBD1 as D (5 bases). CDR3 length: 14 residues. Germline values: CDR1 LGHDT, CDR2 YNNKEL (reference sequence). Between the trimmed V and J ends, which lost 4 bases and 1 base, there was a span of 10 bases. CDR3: CASSPRARNTEAFF. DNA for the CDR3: TGTGCCAGCAGCCCCAGGGCCCGGAACACTGAAGCTTTCTTT.

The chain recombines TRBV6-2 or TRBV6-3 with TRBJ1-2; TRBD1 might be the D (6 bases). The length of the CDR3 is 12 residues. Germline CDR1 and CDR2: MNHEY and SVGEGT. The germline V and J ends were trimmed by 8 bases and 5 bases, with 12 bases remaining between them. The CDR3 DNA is TGTGCCAGCGCCCAAGGGGGGTATGGCTACACCTTC. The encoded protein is CASAQGGYGYTF.

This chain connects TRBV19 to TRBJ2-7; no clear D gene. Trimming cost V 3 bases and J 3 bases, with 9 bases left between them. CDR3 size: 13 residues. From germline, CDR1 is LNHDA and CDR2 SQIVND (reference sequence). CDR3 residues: CASSMRPNYEQYF. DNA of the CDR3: TGTGCCAGTAGTATGAGGCCCAACTACGAGCAGTACTTC.

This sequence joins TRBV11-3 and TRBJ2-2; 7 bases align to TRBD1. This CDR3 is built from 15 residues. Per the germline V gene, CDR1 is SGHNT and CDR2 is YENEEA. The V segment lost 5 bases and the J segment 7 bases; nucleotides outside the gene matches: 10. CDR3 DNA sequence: TGTGCCAGCAGCCCCCGACAGGGAAGTGGCGGGGAGCTGTTTTTT. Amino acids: CASSPRQGSGGELFF.

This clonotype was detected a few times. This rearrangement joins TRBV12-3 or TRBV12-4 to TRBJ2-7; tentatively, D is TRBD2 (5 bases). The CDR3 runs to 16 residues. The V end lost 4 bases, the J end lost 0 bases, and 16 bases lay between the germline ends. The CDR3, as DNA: TGTGCCAGCAGTTCCTCCTTGGAAGGGAGCTCCTACGAGCAGTACTTC. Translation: CASSSSLEGSSYEQYF.